The entry below describes one T cell receptor beta chain. These data come from a study of technical replicates of blood from a few donors. The CDR3 contains 16 residues. The junction had 2 bases not matched to a gene; V was cut back by 3 bases and J by 2 bases. Germline CDR1 LGHNA, CDR2 YNFKEQ. Libraries were prepared by immunoSEQ multiplex PCR; TCRdb keeps only in-frame clonotypes and omits some of them. The data show about 64,000 clones, with 70% to 90% seen just once and 5% to 5.5% held by the top ten. This clonotype was sampled from a human donor in good health. Some clones in this sample may be carry-over from other donors' samples. V usage is TRBV4-2 and J usage is TRBJ2-2; 11 nucleotides agree with TRBD2. Sequenced sample: PBMCs. CDR3 in amino acids: CASSQGTSGNTGELFF. In DNA form, the CDR3 reads TGTGCCAGCAGCCAGGGGACTAGCGGAAACACCGGGGAGCTGTTTTTT.